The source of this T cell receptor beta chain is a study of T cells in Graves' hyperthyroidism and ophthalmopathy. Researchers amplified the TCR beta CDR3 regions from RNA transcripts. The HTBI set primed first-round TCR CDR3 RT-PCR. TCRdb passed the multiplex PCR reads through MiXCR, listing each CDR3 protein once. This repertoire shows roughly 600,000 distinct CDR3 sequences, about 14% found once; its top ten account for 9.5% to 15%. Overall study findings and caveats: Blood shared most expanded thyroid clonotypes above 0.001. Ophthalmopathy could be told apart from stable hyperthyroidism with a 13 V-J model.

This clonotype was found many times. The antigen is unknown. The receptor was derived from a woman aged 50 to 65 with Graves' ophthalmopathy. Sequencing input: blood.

In DNA form, the CDR3 reads TGTGCCAGCAGCCAGGTTCGTGCGGGAGGGTCTGATACGCAGTATTTT. This sequence encodes CASSQVRAGGSDTQYF. This sequence joins TRBV3-2 and TRBJ2-3; the table's D call TRBD2 went unverified against the DNA. TRBV3-2 corresponds to a pseudogene. CDR3 length: 16 amino acids.